The clone carrying this T cell receptor beta chain was detected a few times. The antigen is undetermined. Exclusion criteria comprised uncontrolled infection, other autoimmune disease, pregnancy or lactation. TCR beta CDR3 sequences were amplified from RNA transcripts. An initial round of RT-PCR targeting the TCR CDR3 relied on the HTBI primer set. TCRdb used MiXCR to reprocess the multiplex PCR reads, holding one entry per CDR3 protein. The repertoire consists of approximately 400,000 distinct CDR3 sequences, with approximately 15% occurring once and the leading ten covering approximately 32%. This sample was included in a study of T cells in Graves' hyperthyroidism and ophthalmopathy. Study-level points and caveats: From stable hyperthyroidism, ophthalmopathy was separated by a 13 V-J model.

Germline CDR1 is SQVTM and CDR2 is ANQGSEA. V shed 6 bases and J 2 bases; nucleotides not matched to a gene: 9. The CDR3 is made up of 14 amino acids. Sequencing was done on a sample of blood. This rearrangement joins TRBV29-1 to TRBJ2-5, with 7 bases fitting TRBD2. This sequence was found in a woman between 25 and 40 years old with Graves' hyperthyroidism. The CDR3 nucleotides are TGCAGCGTACCCGGACTAGGGAATCAAGAGACCCAGTACTTC. Translation gives CSVPGLGNQETQYF.